This TCR beta chain stems from a study of blood T cell repertoires in COVID-19. Enrolment of Seattle patients took place during active infection, and they were followed longitudinally. Generated by immunoSEQ multiplex PCR, the TCRdb table keeps only in-frame clones and is missing some. The sample records 250,000 or so clones, 90% being singletons. Trimming removed 3 bases at V and 4 bases at J, with 18 bases between. Germline V gene data show CDR1 as ENHRY and CDR2 as SYGVKD. The CDR3 runs to 16 residues. Sequences were obtained from peripheral blood. V usage is TRBV10-3 and J usage is TRBJ1-1; D may be TRBD1 (5 bases). The receptor was isolated from a woman between 55 and 75 years old with COVID-19, enrolled during active disease. The CDR3 DNA sequence: TGTGCCATCAGTGAACCGCCTACGGGGGGGAGCACTGAAGCTTTCTTT. Translating it yields CAISEPPTGGSTEAFF.